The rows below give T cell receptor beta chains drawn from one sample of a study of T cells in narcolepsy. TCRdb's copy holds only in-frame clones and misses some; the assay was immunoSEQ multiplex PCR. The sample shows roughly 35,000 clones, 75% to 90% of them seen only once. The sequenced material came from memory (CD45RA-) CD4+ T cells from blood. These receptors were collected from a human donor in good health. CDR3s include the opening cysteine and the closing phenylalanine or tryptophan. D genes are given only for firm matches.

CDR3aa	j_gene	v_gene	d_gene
CASSRGTLDNQPQHF	TRBJ1-5	TRBV18	NA
CASSIMSGSGEQFF	TRBJ2-1	TRBV6-5	TRBD2
CASSVAGGRNEQFF	TRBJ2-1	TRBV6-4	TRBD2
CATLLNTEAFF	TRBJ1-1	TRBV6-1	NA
CASSRQTTTNTGELFF	TRBJ2-2	TRBV7-2	NA
CASSLEGQGNSPLHF	TRBJ1-6	TRBV11-3	NA
CASSLRELQGALSGNTIYF	TRBJ1-3	TRBV13	TRBD1
CASSQGTFRELFF	TRBJ2-2	TRBV4-3	NA
CASSPPGTGIEKLFF	TRBJ1-4	TRBV18	TRBD1
CASRPSGGTEAFF	TRBJ1-1	TRBV2	NA
CASSLGQGATEAFF	TRBJ1-1	TRBV7-3	TRBD1
CSVEVLRGQGQLVDTEAFF	TRBJ1-1	TRBV29-1	TRBD1
CASSIAGGRGGYGYTF	TRBJ1-2	TRBV19	NA
CASSFSPPGQPGEQYF	TRBJ2-7	TRBV6-5	NA
CASSLIPNQPQHF	TRBJ1-5	TRBV5-4	NA
CASSYGDLFDEQYF	TRBJ2-7	TRBV7-9	NA
CASSLTGYGNTIYF	TRBJ1-3	TRBV25-1	NA
CASSFGDRGIGEQFF	TRBJ2-1	TRBV7-8	TRBD1
CASSPGQMSTDTQYF	TRBJ2-3	TRBV5-1	TRBD1
CASSLGQGYLTEAFF	TRBJ1-1	TRBV7-9	NA
CASSEKPGSYEQYF	TRBJ2-7	TRBV6-5	NA
CASSQTSGSGEQFF	TRBJ2-1	TRBV5-1	TRBD2
CASSYSSASYEQYF	TRBJ2-7	TRBV6-5	NA
CASSLRDSNEQFF	TRBJ2-1	TRBV7-2	NA
CASRNSGEREKLFF	TRBJ1-4	TRBV5-4	NA
CASSQGGLSEAFF	TRBJ1-1	TRBV14	NA
CASQKGQAGSYEQYF	TRBJ2-7	TRBV6-1	TRBD1
CASSVAGTSYNEQFF	TRBJ2-1	TRBV9	NA
CSVGGLAGRNEQFF	TRBJ2-1	TRBV29-1	TRBD2
CASSQEQQSYGYTF	TRBJ1-2	TRBV4-1	NA
CASSQMGSSYEQYF	TRBJ2-7	TRBV11-2	NA
CASSEAIWGRGDQPQHF	TRBJ1-5	TRBV6-1	TRBD1
CASSARVLTDTQYF	TRBJ2-3	TRBV9	NA
CASTKGGPREKLFF	TRBJ1-4	TRBV5-8	NA
CASNPFGRDYEQYF	TRBJ2-7	TRBV19	NA
CASSLQRRQPQHF	TRBJ1-5	TRBV5-8	NA
CASSLIAGGPTGELFF	TRBJ2-2	TRBV14	TRBD2
CASSKEHGLAGKQETQYF	TRBJ2-5	TRBV21-1	NA
CASSFGLSYEQYF	TRBJ2-7	TRBV5-8	NA
CASSLDKTGGDTEAFF	TRBJ1-1	TRBV5-1	TRBD1
CASSQNKDRGRGTEAFF	TRBJ1-1	TRBV4-2	TRBD1
CASSPGTNSNQPQHF	TRBJ1-5	TRBV23-1	NA
CASSLPVGQVFVEQYF	TRBJ2-7	TRBV4-3	TRBD1
CASSIEGQGFYEQYF	NA	TRBV27	TRBD1
CASRRDSHEQYF	TRBJ2-7	TRBV28	TRBD1
CASSALTGYTEAFF	TRBJ1-1	TRBV6-1	TRBD1
CATSRDYSTYEQYF	TRBJ2-7	TRBV15	NA
CASSDWGGYGYTF	TRBJ1-2	TRBV25-1	NA
CATSTFGDF	TRBJ2-7	TRBV15	NA
CASSLGTGGALGYEQYF	TRBJ2-7	TRBV5-6	TRBD1
CASSVDSEAFF	TRBJ1-1	TRBV10-2	NA
CASSSGTMNTGELFF	TRBJ2-2	TRBV5-1	NA
CAWSGGQGAKNIQYF	TRBJ2-4	TRBV30	TRBD1
CASSQELGRSTNEKLFF	TRBJ1-4	TRBV4-3	NA
CASSSETGVNTEAFF	TRBJ1-1	TRBV5-1	TRBD1
CASFRELTDTQYF	TRBJ2-3	TRBV2	NA
CASSQTGSAQPQHF	TRBJ1-5	TRBV7-2	TRBD1
CASSVGPRAEQFF	TRBJ2-1	TRBV18	NA
CASSTNGGGFAQHF	TRBJ1-5	TRBV19	NA